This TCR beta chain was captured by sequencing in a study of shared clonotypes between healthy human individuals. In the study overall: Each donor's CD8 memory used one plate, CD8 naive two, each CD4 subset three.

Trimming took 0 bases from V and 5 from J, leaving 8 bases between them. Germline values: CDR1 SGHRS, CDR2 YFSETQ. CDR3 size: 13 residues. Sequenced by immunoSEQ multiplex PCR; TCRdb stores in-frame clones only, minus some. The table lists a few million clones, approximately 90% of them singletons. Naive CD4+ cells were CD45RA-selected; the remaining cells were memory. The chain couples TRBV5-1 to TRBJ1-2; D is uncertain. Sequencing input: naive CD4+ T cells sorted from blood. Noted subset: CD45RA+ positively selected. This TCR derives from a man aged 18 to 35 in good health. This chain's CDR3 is CASSLVAEYGYTF. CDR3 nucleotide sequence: TGCGCCAGCAGCTTGGTTGCAGAGTATGGCTACACCTTC.